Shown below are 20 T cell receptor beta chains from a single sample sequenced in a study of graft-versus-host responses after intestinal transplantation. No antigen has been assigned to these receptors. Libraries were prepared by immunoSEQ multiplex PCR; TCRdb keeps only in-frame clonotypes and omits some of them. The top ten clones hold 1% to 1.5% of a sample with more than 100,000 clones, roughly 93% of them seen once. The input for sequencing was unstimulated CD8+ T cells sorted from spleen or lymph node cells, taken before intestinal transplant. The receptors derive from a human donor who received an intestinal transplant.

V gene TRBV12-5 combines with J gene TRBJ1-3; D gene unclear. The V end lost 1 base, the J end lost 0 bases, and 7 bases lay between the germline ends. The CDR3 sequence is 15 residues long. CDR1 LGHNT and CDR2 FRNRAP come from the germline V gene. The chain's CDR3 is CASGLGGSSGNTIYF. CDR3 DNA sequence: TGTGCTAGTGGTTTGGGCGGAAGCTCTGGAAACACCATATATTTT.

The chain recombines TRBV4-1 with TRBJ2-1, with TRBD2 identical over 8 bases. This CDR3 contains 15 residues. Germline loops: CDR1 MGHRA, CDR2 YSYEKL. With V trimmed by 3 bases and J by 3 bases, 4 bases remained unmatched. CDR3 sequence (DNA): TGCGCCAGCAGCCAGCCACTAGCGGTCTACAATGAGCAGTTCTTC. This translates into CASSQPLAVYNEQFF.

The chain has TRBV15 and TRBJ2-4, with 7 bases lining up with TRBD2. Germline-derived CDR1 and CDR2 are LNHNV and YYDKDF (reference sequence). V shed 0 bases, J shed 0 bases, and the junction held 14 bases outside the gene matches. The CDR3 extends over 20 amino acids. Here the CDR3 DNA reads TGTGCCACCAGCAGAGATCAGGGAGCGGGGTTTTCCTTAGCCAAAAACATTCAGTACTTC. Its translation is CATSRDQGAGFSLAKNIQYF.

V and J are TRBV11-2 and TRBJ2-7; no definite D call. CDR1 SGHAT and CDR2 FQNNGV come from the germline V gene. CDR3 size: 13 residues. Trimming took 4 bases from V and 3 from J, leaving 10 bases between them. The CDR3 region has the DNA TGTGCCAGCAGCTCCACGATCCTCTACGAGCAGTACTTC. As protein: CASSSTILYEQYF.

The CDR3 is CASSSTYPTGSGGYTF. The DNA of the CDR3 is TGTGCCAGCAGTTCCACATACCCCACAGGGTCGGGCGGCTACACCTTC. V usage is TRBV27 and J usage is TRBJ1-2; tentative D call: TRBD1 (6 bases). Deletions cut 4 bases from V and 8 bases from J, with 23 bases between. There are 16 residues in the CDR3. Germline lookup yields CDR1 MNHEY and CDR2 SMNVEV (reference sequence).

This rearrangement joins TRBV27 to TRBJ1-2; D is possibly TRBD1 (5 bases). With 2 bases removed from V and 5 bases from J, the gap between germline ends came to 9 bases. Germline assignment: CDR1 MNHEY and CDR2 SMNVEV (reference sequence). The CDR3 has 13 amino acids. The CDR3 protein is CASSLGAGYGYTF. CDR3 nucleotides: TGTGCCAGCAGTTTAGGGGCCGGATATGGCTACACCTTC.

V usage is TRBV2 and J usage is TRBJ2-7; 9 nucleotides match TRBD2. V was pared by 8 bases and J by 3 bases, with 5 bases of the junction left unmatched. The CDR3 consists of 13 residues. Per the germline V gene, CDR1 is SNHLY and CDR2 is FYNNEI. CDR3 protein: CASRGRGGYEQYF. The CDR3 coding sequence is TGTGCCAGCCGGGGGCGGGGGGGCTACGAGCAGTACTTC. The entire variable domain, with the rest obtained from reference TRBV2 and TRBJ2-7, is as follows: EPEVTQTPSHQVTQMGQEVILRCVPISNHLYFYWYRQILGQKVEFLVSFYNNEISEKSEIFDDQFSVERPDGSNFTLKIRSTKLEDSAMYFCASRGRGGYEQYFGPGTRLTVT.

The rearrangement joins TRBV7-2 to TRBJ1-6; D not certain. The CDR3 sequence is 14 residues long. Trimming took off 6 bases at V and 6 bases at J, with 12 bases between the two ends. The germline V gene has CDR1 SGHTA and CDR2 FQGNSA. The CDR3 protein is CASSSIRSNSPLHF. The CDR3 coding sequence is TGTGCCAGCAGTAGTATAAGAAGTAATTCACCCCTCCACTTT.

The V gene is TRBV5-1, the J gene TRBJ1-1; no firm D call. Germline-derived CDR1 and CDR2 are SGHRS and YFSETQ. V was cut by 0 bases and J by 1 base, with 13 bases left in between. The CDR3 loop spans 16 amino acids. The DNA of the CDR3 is TGCGCCAGCAGCTTGGCCGAGGTGGTGGCGAACACTGAAGCTTTCTTT. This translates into CASSLAEVVANTEAFF.

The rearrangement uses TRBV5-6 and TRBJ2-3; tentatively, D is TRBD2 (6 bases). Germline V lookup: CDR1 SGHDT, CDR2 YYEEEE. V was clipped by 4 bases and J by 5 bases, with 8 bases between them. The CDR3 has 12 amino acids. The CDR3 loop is CASSVGGDTQYF. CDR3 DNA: TGTGCCAGCAGCGTGGGGGGAGATACGCAGTATTTT. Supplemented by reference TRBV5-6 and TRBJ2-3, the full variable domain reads DAGVTQSPTHLIKTRGQQVTLRCSPKSGHDTVSWYQQALGQGPQFIFQYYEEEERQRGNFPDRFSGHQFPNYSSELNVNALLLGDSALYLCASSVGGDTQYFGPGTRLTVL.

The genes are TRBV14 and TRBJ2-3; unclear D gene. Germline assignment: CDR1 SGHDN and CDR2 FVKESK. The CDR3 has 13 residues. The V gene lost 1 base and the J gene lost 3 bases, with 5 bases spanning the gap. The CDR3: CASSQGVTDTQYF. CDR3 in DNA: TGTGCCAGCAGCCAAGGTGTGACAGATACGCAGTATTTT.

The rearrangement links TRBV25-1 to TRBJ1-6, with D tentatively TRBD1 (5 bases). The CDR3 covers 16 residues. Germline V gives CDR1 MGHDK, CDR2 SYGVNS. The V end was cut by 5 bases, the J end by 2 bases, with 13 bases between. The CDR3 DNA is TGTGCCAGCAGTAAGGGCAGGGCGGCCTATAATTCACCCCTCCACTTT. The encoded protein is CASSKGRAAYNSPLHF.

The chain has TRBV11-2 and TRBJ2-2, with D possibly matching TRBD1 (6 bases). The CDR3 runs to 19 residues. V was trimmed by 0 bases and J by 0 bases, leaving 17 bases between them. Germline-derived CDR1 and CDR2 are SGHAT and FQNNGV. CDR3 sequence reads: CASSLDNLRYRANTGELFF. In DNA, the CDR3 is TGTGCCAGCAGCTTAGATAACTTGAGGTACAGGGCGAACACCGGGGAGCTGTTTTTT. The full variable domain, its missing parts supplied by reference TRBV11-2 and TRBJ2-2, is EAGVAQSPRYKIIEKRQSVAFWCNPISGHATLYWYQQILGQGPKLLIQFQNNGVVDDSQLPKDRFSAERLKGVDSTLKIQPAKLEDSAVYLCASSLDNLRYRANTGELFFGEGSRLTVL.

CDR3 sequence reads: CASSPRGGSSYNEQFF. Written as DNA, the CDR3 is TGTGCCAGCAGTCCGAGGGGGGGGAGCTCCTACAATGAGCAGTTCTTC. The chain combines TRBV27 with TRBJ2-1; maybe TRBD2 (7 bases). Between the trimmed V and J ends, which lost 5 bases and 0 bases, there was a span of 14 bases. Per the germline V gene, CDR1 is MNHEY and CDR2 is SMNVEV (reference sequence). The CDR3 contains 16 residues.

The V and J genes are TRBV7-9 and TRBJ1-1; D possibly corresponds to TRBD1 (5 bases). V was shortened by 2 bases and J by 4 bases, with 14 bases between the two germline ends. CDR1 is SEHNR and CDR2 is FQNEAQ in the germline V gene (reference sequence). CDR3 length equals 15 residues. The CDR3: CASSLPGQGVTEAFF. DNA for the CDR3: TGTGCCAGCAGCTTACCGGGGCAAGGCGTCACTGAAGCTTTCTTT.

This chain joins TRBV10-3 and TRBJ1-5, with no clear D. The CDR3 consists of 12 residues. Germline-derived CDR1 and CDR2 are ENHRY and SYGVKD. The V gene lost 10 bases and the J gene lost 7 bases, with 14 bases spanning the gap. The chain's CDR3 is CATRADRQPQHF. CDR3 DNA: TGTGCCACCCGGGCCGACCGGCAGCCCCAGCATTTT.

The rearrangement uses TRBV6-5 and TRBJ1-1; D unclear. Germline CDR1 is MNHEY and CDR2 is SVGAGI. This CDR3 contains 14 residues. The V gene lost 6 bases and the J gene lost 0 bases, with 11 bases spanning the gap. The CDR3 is CASSPELMNTEAFF. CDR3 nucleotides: TGTGCCAGCAGCCCCGAGCTAATGAACACTGAAGCTTTCTTT.

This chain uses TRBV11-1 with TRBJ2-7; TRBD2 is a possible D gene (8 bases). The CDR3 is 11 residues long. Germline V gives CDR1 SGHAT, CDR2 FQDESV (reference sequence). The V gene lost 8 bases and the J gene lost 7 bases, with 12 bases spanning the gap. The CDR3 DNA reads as TGTGCCAGCCGGGGGGGACAGGAGCAGTACTTC. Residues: CASRGGQEQYF. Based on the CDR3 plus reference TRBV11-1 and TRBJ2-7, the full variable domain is EAEVAQSPRYKITEKSQAVAFWCDPISGHATLYWYRQILGQGPELLVQFQDESVVDDSQLPKDRFSAERLKGVDSTLKIQPAELGDSAMYLCASRGGQEQYFGPGTRLTVT.

CDR3 in amino acids: CASSLSGTGAGYTF. Here the CDR3 DNA reads TGTGCCAGCAGCTTGTCCGGGACAGGGGCAGGCTACACCTTC. This chain links TRBV7-6 with TRBJ1-2, with 10 bases matching TRBD1. The junction had 6 bases not matched to a gene; V was cut back by 3 bases and J by 8 bases. From germline, CDR1 is SGHVS and CDR2 FNYEAQ. The CDR3 spans 14 residues.

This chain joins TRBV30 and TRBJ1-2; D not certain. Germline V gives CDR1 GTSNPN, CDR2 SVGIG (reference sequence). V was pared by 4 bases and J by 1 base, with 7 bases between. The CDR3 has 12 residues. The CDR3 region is CAWTPFNYGYTF. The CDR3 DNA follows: TGTGCCTGGACTCCCTTTAACTATGGCTACACCTTC.